These T cell receptor beta chains were read from a single sample in a study of T cell changes during pregnancy in multiple sclerosis. Sequenced by immunoSEQ multiplex PCR; TCRdb stores in-frame clones only, minus some. The table shows roughly 50,000 clones, with roughly 90% occurring only once. The specimen was CD4+ T cells from peripheral blood mononuclear cells, collected after pregnancy. The receptors were sampled from a female donor with multiple sclerosis, enrolled in a pregnancy study. Each CDR3 is given with its conserved first and last residue. A D gene is named only where the DNA matches it firmly. Size tells how often a clone was seen (once, few, many) or the class of an expanded clone, and some rows leave it out.

clone_size: .
v_call: TRBV5-1
d_call: TRBD2
j_call: TRBJ2-5
cdr3_aa: CASSLPDGASGSPQETQYF
cdr3_nt: TGCGCCAGCAGCTTGCCCGATGGGGCTAGCGGGAGTCCCCAAGAGACCCAGTACTTC

clone_size: .
v_call: TRBV29-1
d_call: .
j_call: TRBJ2-2
cdr3_aa: CSARTGRAGELFF
cdr3_nt: TGCAGCGCGCGGACAGGGAGGGCCGGGGAGCTGTTTTTT

clone_size: .
v_call: TRBV5-1
d_call: TRBD1
j_call: TRBJ2-2
cdr3_aa: CASSIRTGGYNTGELFF
cdr3_nt: TGCGCCAGCAGCATCCGGACAGGGGGCTATAACACCGGGGAGCTGTTTTTT

clone_size: .
v_call: TRBV19
d_call: .
j_call: TRBJ2-1
cdr3_aa: CASSIGVSSYNEQFF
cdr3_nt: TGTGCCAGTAGTATCGGGGTGAGCTCCTACAATGAGCAGTTCTTC

clone_size: .
v_call: TRBV5-6
d_call: TRBD2
j_call: TRBJ2-5
cdr3_aa: CASSETGLAGVETQYF
cdr3_nt: TGTGCCAGCAGCGAGACCGGACTAGCGGGAGTGGAGACCCAGTACTTC

clone_size: .
v_call: TRBV21-1
d_call: .
j_call: TRBJ1-2
cdr3_aa: CASSRGLGYGYTF
cdr3_nt: TGTGCCAGCAGCAGGGGGCTTGGGTATGGCTACACCTTC

clone_size: .
v_call: TRBV15
d_call: .
j_call: TRBJ2-1
cdr3_aa: CATSERVASYNEQFF
cdr3_nt: TGTGCCACCAGCGAGCGGGTTGCCTCCTACAATGAGCAGTTCTTC

clone_size: few
v_call: TRBV25-1
d_call: TRBD1
j_call: TRBJ2-2
cdr3_aa: CAISGQGFPGELFF
cdr3_nt: TGTGCCATCTCGGGACAGGGGTTCCCCGGGGAGCTGTTTTTT

clone_size: .
v_call: TRBV6-5
d_call: TRBD2
j_call: TRBJ2-2
cdr3_aa: CASSLLAARTGELFF
cdr3_nt: TGTGCCAGCAGTTTACTAGCGGCCCGCACCGGGGAGCTGTTTTTT

clone_size: .
v_call: TRBV4-1
d_call: TRBD2
j_call: TRBJ2-7
cdr3_aa: CASRGLAGGEQYF
cdr3_nt: TGCGCCAGCAGGGGACTAGCGGGAGGCGAGCAGTACTTC

clone_size: .
v_call: TRBV19
d_call: TRBD1
j_call: TRBJ2-1
cdr3_aa: CASSPRRDRVSDEQFF
cdr3_nt: TGTGCCAGTAGTCCACGTCGCGACAGGGTTAGCGATGAGCAGTTCTTC

clone_size: .
v_call: TRBV7-2
d_call: TRBD2
j_call: TRBJ2-7
cdr3_aa: CASSTLAGGSYEQYF
cdr3_nt: TGTGCCAGCAGCACATTAGCGGGGGGCTCCTACGAGCAGTACTTC

clone_size: .
v_call: TRBV7-3
d_call: TRBD2
j_call: TRBJ2-6
cdr3_aa: CASSGRLGLAGAGANVLTF
cdr3_nt: TGTGCCAGCAGCGGACGATTGGGACTAGCGGGAGCTGGGGCCAACGTCCTGACTTTC

clone_size: .
v_call: TRBV27
d_call: TRBD1
j_call: TRBJ1-5
cdr3_aa: CASSWTGLNQPQHF
cdr3_nt: TGTGCCAGCAGTTGGACAGGGCTTAATCAGCCCCAGCATTTT

clone_size: few
v_call: TRBV6-1
d_call: TRBD2
j_call: TRBJ2-1
cdr3_aa: CASRDRTSGYNEQFF
cdr3_nt: TGTGCCAGCAGGGATCGGACTAGCGGCTACAATGAGCAGTTCTTC

clone_size: few
v_call: TRBV7-9
d_call: .
j_call: TRBJ1-4
cdr3_aa: CASSLGDTLATNEKLFF
cdr3_nt: TGTGCCAGCAGCTTAGGGGACACTCTAGCAACTAATGAAAAACTGTTTTTT

clone_size: .
v_call: TRBV6-9
d_call: .
j_call: TRBJ2-7
cdr3_aa: CASSYPPGRSGYEQYF
cdr3_nt: TGTGCCAGCAGTTATCCACCAGGTCGGTCGGGGTACGAGCAGTACTTC

clone_size: once
v_call: TRBV7-2
d_call: .
j_call: TRBJ2-2
cdr3_aa: CASTETIPNTGELFF
cdr3_nt: TGTGCCAGCACCGAAACTATTCCGAACACCGGGGAGCTGTTTTTT

clone_size: .
v_call: TRBV19
d_call: TRBD2
j_call: TRBJ2-5
cdr3_aa: CASSIQPLAGGTQYF
cdr3_nt: TGTGCCAGTAGTATACAGCCACTAGCGGGTGGGACCCAGTACTTC

clone_size: .
v_call: TRBV7-8
d_call: .
j_call: TRBJ2-5
cdr3_aa: CALARGGSQETQYF
cdr3_nt: TGTGCCCTCGCGAGGGGGGGGTCCCAAGAGACCCAGTACTTC